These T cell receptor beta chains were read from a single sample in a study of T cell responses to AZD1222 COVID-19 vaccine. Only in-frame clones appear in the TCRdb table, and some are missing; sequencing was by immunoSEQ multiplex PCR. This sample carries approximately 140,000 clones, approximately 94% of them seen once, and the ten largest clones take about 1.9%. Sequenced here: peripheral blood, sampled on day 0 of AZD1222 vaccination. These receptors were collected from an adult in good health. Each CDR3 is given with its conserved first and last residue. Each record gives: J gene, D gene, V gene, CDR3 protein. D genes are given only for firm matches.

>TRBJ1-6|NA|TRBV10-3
CAIRINDSPNSPLHF
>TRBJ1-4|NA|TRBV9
CASSDSEWNEKLFF
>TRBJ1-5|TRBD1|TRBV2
CASRGPGGKNQPQHF
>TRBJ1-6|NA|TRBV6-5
CASSSGVIYNSPLHF
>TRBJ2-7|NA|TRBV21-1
CASSTTGPGETYEQYF
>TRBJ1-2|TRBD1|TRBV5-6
CASSLTDRDQEGYTF
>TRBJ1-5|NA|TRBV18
CASSPRAGNQPQHF
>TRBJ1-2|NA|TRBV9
CASSGGPRSNYGYTF
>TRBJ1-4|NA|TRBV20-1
CSASGGRNEKLFF
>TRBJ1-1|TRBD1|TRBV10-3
CAISEIGTGVSEAFF
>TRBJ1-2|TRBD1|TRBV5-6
CASRPTGSYGYTF
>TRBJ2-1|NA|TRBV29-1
CSGGDHEQFF
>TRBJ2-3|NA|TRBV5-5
CASSPDVTDTQYF
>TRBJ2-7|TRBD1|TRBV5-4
CASSSDRASSYEQYF
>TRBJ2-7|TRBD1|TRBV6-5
CASSRGQGVYEQYF
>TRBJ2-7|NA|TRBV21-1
CASSKVVTGEAEQYF
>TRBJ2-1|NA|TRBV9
CASSAWSLDLNEQFF
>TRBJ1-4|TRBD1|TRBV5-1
CASSLQGLDEKLFF
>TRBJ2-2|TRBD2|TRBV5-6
CASSLGLAGGYTGELFF
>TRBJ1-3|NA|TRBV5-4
CASSRDSGVSGNTIYF
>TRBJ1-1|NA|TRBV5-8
CASSPPKRDTEAFF
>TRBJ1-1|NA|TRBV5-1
CASSLEIRSEAFF
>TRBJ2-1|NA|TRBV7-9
CASSPNTELGGLNEQFF
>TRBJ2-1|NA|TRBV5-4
CASSLGGRGGYNEQFF
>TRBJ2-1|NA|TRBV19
CASSDDRPLPDNEQFF
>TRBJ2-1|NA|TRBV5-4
CASSHYSEGGEQFF
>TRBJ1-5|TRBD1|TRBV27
CASSRQGGSQPQHF
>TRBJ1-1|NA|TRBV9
CASSVGGELGEAFF
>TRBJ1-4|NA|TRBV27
CASRRDLRDEKLFF
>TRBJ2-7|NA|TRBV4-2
CASSQDEGLSYEQYF
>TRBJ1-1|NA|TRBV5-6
CTSSAGWQPEAFF
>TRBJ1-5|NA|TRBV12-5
CASGLAGGGQPQHF
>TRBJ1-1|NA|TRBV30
CAWTLGVEARAFF
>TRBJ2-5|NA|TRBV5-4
CASSLLLEETQYF
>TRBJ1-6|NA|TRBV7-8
CASSLRGIAGSPLHF
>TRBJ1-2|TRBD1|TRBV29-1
CSASGTGSNYGYTF
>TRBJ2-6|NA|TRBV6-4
CASSARGSGGANVLTF
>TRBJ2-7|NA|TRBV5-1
CASSLGPAAISYEQYF
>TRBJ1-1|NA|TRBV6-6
CASTLQMNTEAFF
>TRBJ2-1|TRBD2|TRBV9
CASSKMTGTSGSSYNEQFF
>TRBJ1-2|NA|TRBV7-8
CASSAGPSGYTF
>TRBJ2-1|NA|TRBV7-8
CASSLLSLTQVTGVDEQFF
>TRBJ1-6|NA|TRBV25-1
CASSATGYNSPLHF
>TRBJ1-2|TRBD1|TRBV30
CAWMQGASGYTF
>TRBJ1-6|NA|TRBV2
CASSGIQGGGSPLHF
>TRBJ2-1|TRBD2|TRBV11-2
CASSLAPRTSGGNEQFF
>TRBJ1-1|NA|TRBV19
CASSMGFGFTEAFF
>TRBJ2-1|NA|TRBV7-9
CASSQAREFEQFF
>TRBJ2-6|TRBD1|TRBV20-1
CSASNRGQTGANVLTF
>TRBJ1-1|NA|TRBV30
CAWSEKGRGNTEAFF
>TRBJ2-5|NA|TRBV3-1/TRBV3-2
CASSQAPRTGETQYF
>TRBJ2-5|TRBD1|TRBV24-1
CATSEPNRGRRETQYF